The clone carrying this T cell receptor (beta chain) has more than one count but fewer than ten. The antigen remains unidentified. The data are from a study of identifying expanded T cells in peripheral blood. Study-wide results and limits: Differentially abundant clones: about 1.2 between replicates, roughly 16 at two to three weeks, roughly 18 at four. Two-week clone count variance significantly increased as total template count grew.

TCRdb's table, derived via immunoSEQ multiplex PCR, lists solely in-frame clones and lacks some. The sample includes tens of thousands of clones, 88% of them seen just once. Germline values: CDR1 MNHEY, CDR2 SVGAGI. This CDR3 has 13 residues. V was trimmed by 5 bases and J by 5 bases, leaving 10 bases between them. During the collection period, no donor immune events like infections were recorded. What was sequenced was blood. The sequence came from a person aged 18 to 75 in good health. The chain combines TRBV6-5 with TRBJ1-5; the D gene is possibly TRBD1 (5 bases). CDR3 coding DNA: TGTGCCAGCAGTGATAGGGGATATCAGCCCCAGCATTTT. It codes for CASSDRGYQPQHF.